This T cell receptor (beta chain) was sequenced during a study of cytomegalovirus exposure and HLA in healthy donors. General study findings and limits: The authors enumerated around 150 TCR beta chains as linked to cytomegalovirus. With high specificity and sensitivity, the classifier reportedly diagnosed cytomegalovirus status.

This clone was observed once. Its antigen is undetermined. PCR used 60 Vbeta primers and 13 Jbeta primers. Repertoires were generated with immunoSEQ multiplex PCR, while TCRdb's copy carries only in-frame clones and drops some. The sample shows almost 85,000 clones, around 80% of them seen only once. There were likely unrecorded immune exposures, though donors were nominally healthy when sampled. In germline, CDR1 is MNHNS, CDR2 SASEGT. The trim removed 6 bases at V and 7 bases at J, leaving 4 bases unmatched. This CDR3 is built from 12 residues. The sequence was obtained from a male donor in good health and CMV-seropositive. The chain has TRBV6-1 and TRBJ2-7, with 9 positions matching TRBD1. The sequenced sample consisted of PBMCs. In DNA form, the CDR3 reads TGTGCCAGCAGCCGGACAGGGGAAGAGCAGTACTTC. It encodes CASSRTGEEQYF.